This T cell receptor beta chain was sequenced for a study of T-cell reconstitution after alpha-beta-depleted transplantation in children. Turning to this clonotype: What it binds is unknown.

Whole-study findings and limits: From newly produced T cells came most of the T-cell counts and diversity one year after transplant.

The TCRbeta library was prepared with unique molecular identifiers. TCRdb re-called the PCR reads with MiXCR, one entry per CDR3 protein. The sample carries 700,000 to 950,000 distinct CDR3 sequences, approximately 15% recorded once. The CDR3 extends over 18 amino acids. V dropped 5 bases and J dropped 1 base, with 23 bases sitting between them. The receptor was isolated from a male patient younger than 18 who had a stem cell transplant for acute lymphoblastic leukemia, so the T cells may come from the graft donor. This sample comprised PBMCs, mostly from graft donor cells, obtained 360 days after TCRalphabeta/CD19-depleted stem cell transplant. The chain uses TRBV12-3 or TRBV12-4 and TRBJ2-5; weak D call: TRBD2 (5 bases). Here the CDR3 reads CASSVSGNRLSVQETQYF. The CDR3 region has the DNA TGTGCCAGCAGTGTCTCCGGGAACCGACTTAGCGTCCAAGAGACCCAGTACTTC.